This T cell receptor beta chain was documented in a study of OX40 agonist ivuxolimab in advanced cancers. On the study more broadly: The eligibility criteria allowed prior anti-PD-1, anti-PD-L1 or anti-CTLA-4 therapy, and around 40% had some.

Produced via immunoSEQ multiplex PCR; TCRdb's table is partial and in-frame only. The table records about 90,000 clones, roughly nine tenths of them present only once. Whole-study results and caveats: The authors did not determine the antigen specificity of the expanded peripheral T cells.

This CDR3 comprises 17 residues. The junction had 12 bases not matched to a gene; V was cut back by 4 bases and J by 5 bases. Germline lookup yields CDR1 SGHDT and CDR2 YYEEEE. Details on this clone: Antigen unknown.

Sequences were derived from CD4+ or CD8+ T cells sorted from blood, sampled in a trial of the OX40 agonist ivuxolimab. The clonotype comes from an adult with an advanced solid tumor such as melanoma, head and neck, liver or kidney cancer. This rearrangement joins TRBV5-6 to TRBJ1-4; 9 positions agree with TRBD1. In DNA, the CDR3 is TGTGCCAGCAGCCCCGGACAGGGGATATTTCGGAATGAAAAACTGTTTTTT. Translated: CASSPGQGIFRNEKLFF.